This T cell receptor beta chain is from a study of T cells after yellow fever vaccination. Study results and caveats: When the response was secondary, it was weaker but reached its peak faster, day 5 versus 15.

About this clonotype: Its antigen is still unknown.

Germline lookup yields CDR1 SGHVS and CDR2 FQNEAQ. There are 18 residues in the CDR3. Trimming took 4 bases from V and 3 from J; bases not matched to a gene: 11. MiXCR, applied by TCRdb to the 5' RACE reads, yields one record per CDR3 protein. The sample shows some 550,000 distinct CDR3 sequences, 15% to 20% of them seen only once. The sequencing used PBMCs, collected 15 days after the yellow fever booster vaccination. This clonotype originated in a man aged 25-45 years who received the YFV17D yellow fever vaccine. This chain links TRBV7-8 with TRBJ2-1; 11 bases are a match to TRBD2. The CDR3 DNA follows: TGTGCCAGCAGCTATCCAGGACTAGCGGGTGGGGTCTACAATGAGCAGTTCTTC. Translation gives CASSYPGLAGGVYNEQFF.